The present TCR beta chain was sequenced within a study of T cell clonotyping in hematopoietic cell transplantation. This clone was found once. What it recognizes is unknown. Samples: about 28 days before transplant, then days 30, 100 and 180 after. The method was immunoSEQ multiplex PCR; TCRdb's version includes in-frame clones alone and lacks a portion of them. The table has some 5,000 clones, roughly 94% seen once. Study results and caveats: No sorting was done, leaving CD4 and CD8 contributions mixed. At the given depth, recipient repertoires were over 97% de novo clonotypes. Pathologically expanded recipient clonotypes increased progressively from day 30 to day 180 as diversity fell.

Sequences were derived from PBMCs, sampled 180 days after allogeneic stem cell transplant. The sequence was collected from a male patient aged 60 to 75 who had an allogeneic stem cell transplant from a related donor, so the T cells may come from the graft donor. Some clones in this sample may be carry-over from other donors' samples.

The CDR3 nucleotides are TGTGCCAGCAGCACGAGCGGAATCTACGAGCAGTACTTC. Its translation is CASSTSGIYEQYF. The chain couples TRBV7-2 to TRBJ2-7, with D tentatively TRBD2 (5 bases). Trimming took off 5 bases at V and 3 bases at J, with 11 bases between the two ends. Germline CDR1 is SGHTA and CDR2 is FQGNSA. The CDR3 runs to 13 residues.